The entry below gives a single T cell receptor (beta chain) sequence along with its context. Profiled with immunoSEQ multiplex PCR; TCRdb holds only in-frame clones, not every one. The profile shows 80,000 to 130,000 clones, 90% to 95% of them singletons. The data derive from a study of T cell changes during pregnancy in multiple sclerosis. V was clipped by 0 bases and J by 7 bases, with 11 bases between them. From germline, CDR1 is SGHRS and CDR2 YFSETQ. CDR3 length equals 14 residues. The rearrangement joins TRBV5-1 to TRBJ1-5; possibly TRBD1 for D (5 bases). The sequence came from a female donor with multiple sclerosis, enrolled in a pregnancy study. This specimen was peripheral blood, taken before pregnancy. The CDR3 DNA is TGCGCCAGCAGCTTGGCCCCGGGGGGACAGCCCCAGCATTTT. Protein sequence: CASSLAPGGQPQHF.